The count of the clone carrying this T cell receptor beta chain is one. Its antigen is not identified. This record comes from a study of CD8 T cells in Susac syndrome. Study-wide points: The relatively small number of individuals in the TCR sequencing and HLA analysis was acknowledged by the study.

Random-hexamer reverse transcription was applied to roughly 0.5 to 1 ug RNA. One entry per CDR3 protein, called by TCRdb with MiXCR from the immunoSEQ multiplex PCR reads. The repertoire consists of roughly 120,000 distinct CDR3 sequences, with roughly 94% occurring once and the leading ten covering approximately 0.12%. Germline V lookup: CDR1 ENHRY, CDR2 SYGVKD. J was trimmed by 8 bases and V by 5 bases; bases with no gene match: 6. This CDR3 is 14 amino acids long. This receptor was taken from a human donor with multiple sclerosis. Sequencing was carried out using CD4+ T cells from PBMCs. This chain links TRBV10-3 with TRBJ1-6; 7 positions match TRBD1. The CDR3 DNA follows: TGTGCCATCAGTTTGGGACAGAGGGATTCACCCCTCCACTTT. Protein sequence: CAISLGQRDSPLHF.